The rows below give T cell receptor beta chains drawn from one sample of a study of blood T cell repertoires in COVID-19. Assay: immunoSEQ multiplex PCR; the TCRdb copy retains only in-frame clones and omits some. The profile shows hundreds of thousands of clones, more than 85% of them singletons. Source material: peripheral blood. These receptors were obtained from a man aged 65 to 79 with acute or convalescent COVID-19. Both conserved end residues are trimmed from each CDR3.

v_call	j_call	cdr3_aa
TRBV5-4	TRBJ2-7	ASRPGQGPYEQY
TRBV5-1	TRBJ2-2	ASSPRLAGGPSNTGELF
TRBV28	TRBJ2-3	ASSTQGTDTQY
TRBV5-1	TRBJ2-2	ASTGQVNTGELF
TRBV6-5	TRBJ2-3	ATRSRTDTDTQY
TRBV7-9	TRBJ1-1	ASSPGTVSDEAF
TRBV7-2	TRBJ2-1	ASSPLQGYSYNEQF
TRBV9	TRBJ2-1	ASSVGTARNEQF
TRBV28	TRBJ2-7	ASNGARDSLYEQY
TRBV19	TRBJ2-3	ASSRGGLTDTQY
TRBV10-3	TRBJ1-1	AISITGEDTEAF
TRBV2	TRBJ2-5	ASSEASPETQY
TRBV27	TRBJ2-3	ASSLGQGGDTQY
TRBV29-1	TRBJ1-6	SVYSGGPTNGSPLH
TRBV7-9	TRBJ2-2	ASSLARGRDTGELF
TRBV9	TRBJ2-1	ASSPSGTSRNGEQF
TRBV24-1	TRBJ2-3	ATSDGTGTASTDTQY
TRBV12-3/TRBV12-4	TRBJ2-7	ASGRDRIDEQY
TRBV6-6	TRBJ1-5	ASSSIGTGPEPQH
TRBV5-4	TRBJ2-3	ASKGQGLTDTQY
TRBV5-5	TRBJ2-3	ASSLAQYTDTQY
TRBV4-2	TRBJ2-5	ASSQGGGSGETQY
TRBV18	TRBJ2-1	ASSPTGLAGGNEQF
TRBV28	TRBJ2-2	ASSPTSGATGELF
TRBV7-8	TRBJ1-5	ASSLGTGILNQPQH
TRBV5-1	TRBJ2-7	ASSRPVGGPTYEQY
TRBV10-3	TRBJ2-1	AISESGTGLYNEQF
TRBV7-9	TRBJ2-5	ASSAAGSQETQY
TRBV2	TRBJ2-3	ASRRRGSLSDTQY
TRBV21-1	TRBJ2-7	AINSGNSSYEQY
TRBV6-1	TRBJ2-5	ASSEWGQSRETQY
TRBV19	TRBJ2-3	ASSIGGFTDTQY
TRBV9	TRBJ2-5	ARGVPGLAGPVKETQY
TRBV19	TRBJ2-7	ASSIGDSSYEQY
TRBV11-2	TRBJ1-1	ASSSKSRVTEAF
TRBV6-5	TRBJ2-5	ASSYAGGKETQY
TRBV6-2/TRBV6-3	TRBJ2-1	ASSRTGGFNEQF
TRBV27	TRBJ2-1	ASSLLGGRYNEQF
TRBV27	TRBJ1-5	ASRRGQGWDQPQH
TRBV19	TRBJ2-1	ASRSTAGGSYNEQF
TRBV5-1	TRBJ2-7	ASNERGATYEQY
TRBV19	TRBJ2-7	ASSIRGFPYEQY